This T cell receptor beta chain was captured by sequencing in a study of vaccination and CD4 T cells after COVID-19 (dated by TCRdb to between 2021 and 2024). At the level of the whole study: Convalescent patients had a positive SARS-CoV-2 result on nasal swab PCR, and of these patients, nine had mild disease and one had severe disease. Each participant got two doses of either the Pfizer-BioNTech BNT162b2 vaccine (n=8) or the Moderna mRNA-1273 vaccine (n=2). The time from the second vaccine dose to post-vaccine blood sampling had a median of roughly 70 days and ranged from about 14 to 241 days. The cultures were stimulated with overlapping spike peptide pools from SARS-CoV-2 and from the common cold coronaviruses HCoV-NL63, HCoV-OC43 and HCoV-229E. The spike-specific CD4+ TCR repertoire was compared before and after mRNA vaccination in approximately ten COVID-19 convalescent patients and a handful of infection-naive healthy vaccine recipients. Control cultures received a CEFX viral epitope pool as the positive control, an HIV-1 Nef peptide pool as the negative control, or no peptide. Post-COVID blood samples from convalescent patients were collected a median of 101 days after diagnosis, with a range of 35 to 161 days. In the convalescent cohort there were six males and four females, among whom were two Hispanic individuals, seven Caucasians, two Asians and one multiracial person.

In light of the paper, this sample's treatment or condition label describes: roughly 11-day PBMC culture with coronavirus spike peptide pools or control peptides (ViraFEST assay). The study used the ViraFEST assay, which expanded antigen-specific T cells with peptide pools and then identified expanded clonotypes by TCR sequencing. The convalescent patients' positive SARS-CoV-2 PCR tests were from March to December 2020, which was before the Alpha, Beta and Delta variants emerged in the United States. More than 1.5 million PBMCs per well were cultured in IMDM with 5% human AB serum and roughly 9.3 IU/ml IL-2, plus 10 ug/ml peptide pools. Half of the culture medium was replaced with fresh IL-2-containing medium on days 3 and 7. After approximately eleven days of culture, CD4+ T cells were isolated by negative selection with the EasySep CD4+ T cell isolation kit. PBMCs were separated from whole blood using Ficoll-Paque Plus gradient centrifugation and then either used fresh or cryopreserved at -140C. In general, triplicate wells were set up for every culture condition.

On this clonotype: Its antigen remains unidentified. Base qualities are not recorded, but no much larger clone differs from it by a single base.

Overall study outcomes, separate from this receptor: Of the vaccine-specific clones in convalescent patients, 304 of 307, or nearly all, reacted only to SARS-CoV-2 spike and did not cross-react with common cold coronaviruses. In convalescent patients, a median around 86% of post-vaccine SARS-CoV-2-reactive clones were detected only after vaccination, and vaccine-specific priming was suggested by this finding. An increase in the median number of SARS-CoV-2-reactive clonotypes from approximately 23 after infection to a few dozen after vaccination was observed, but the change was not found to be significant. The number of convalescent patients in the study was relatively small, and the study did not examine early timepoints following natural infection.

The CDR3 numbers 15 residues from cysteine through phenylalanine. Only the CDR3 region is kept as DNA, spanning 45 bases read in frame from base 1. Via the germline V gene (reference sequence), CDR1 is LNHDA and CDR2 SQIVND. Trimming accounts for 1 base at V and 3 bases at J, while the number of junction bases matched to no gene is 0. Library preparation was by PCR. DNA from cultured CD4+ T cells was subjected to TCR sequencing with the Oncomine TCR Beta short-read assay at the Johns Hopkins FTIC core. The QIAamp micro DNA kit was used to extract genomic DNA from the cultured CD4+ T cells. The Oncomine TCR Beta libraries from cultured CD4+ T cells were pooled using unique dual indexes and then sequenced on an Illumina iSeq 100. In the authors' own workflow: Non-productive sequences were removed, and CDR3s not starting with C, not ending with F or W, or shorter than 7 amino acids were discarded. The MANAFEST web application identified antigen-specific clonotypes by comparing peptide-stimulated wells against reference wells and other culture wells. To be called positive, a clone needed an FDR below 0.05, an odds ratio above 5, and a productive frequency above 0.1% in at least two of three replicate wells. A clonotype counted as cross-reactive if it showed significant expansion both in the SARS-CoV-2 spike wells and in at least one common cold coronavirus spike condition. CDR3 homology was assessed with Levenshtein distances (stringdist) and unrooted phylogenetic trees (ape) in R version 3.6.1. Using fastp trimming at Q25 and MiXCR clonotype assembly, TCRdb reanalyzed the public sequencing data and kept in-frame beta chains. CDR3 protein sequences are deduplicated, and each keeps its most common genes and DNA. TCRdb, rather than the study authors, made the V and J calls. The sample contains 13,000 or so distinct CDR3 sequences, 35% to 55% of them found a single time. Jointly, the top ten make up 14% to 15% of the sample.

This TCR came from a human donor who had recovered from COVID-19. Here the chain combines TRBV19 and TRBJ1-4; 9 bases in between match TRBD1. The sample comprised CD4+ T cells from blood, cultured in vitro. CDR3 region: CASSIGTGANEKLFF. The DNA is as follows: TGTGCCAGTAGTATAGGGACAGGGGCTAATGAAAAACTGTTTTTT.